This T cell receptor beta chain came from a study of cytomegalovirus exposure and HLA in healthy donors. Study observations and caveats: For presence/absence analyses, sequencing depth was assumed to be roughly uniform across donors. In a later analysis, TCR beta V- and J-gene trimming showed a link to a missense DCLRE1C variant.

Concerning this clone: The antigen is not known.

CDR3 length: 11 amino acids. The ends were cut back, 6 bases at V and 3 bases at J, with 6 bases in the middle. Germline CDR1 MGHDK, CDR2 SYGVNS. The study ran its PCR with 60 Vbeta and 13 Jbeta primers. TCRdb keeps only in-frame clones here, not all; method: immunoSEQ multiplex PCR. The data hold about 140,000 clones, with more than 60% observed a single time. The sequencing input was PBMCs. This chain joins TRBV25-1 and TRBJ2-7; D gene ambiguous. This clonotype originated in a man younger than 30 in good health and CMV-seropositive. The CDR3 nucleotides read TGTGCCAGCAGAGCGAACTACGAGCAGTACTTC. Amino acid sequence: CASRANYEQYF.